Listed below are T cell receptor beta chains from one sample, sequenced in a study of T cells after yellow fever vaccination. TCRdb re-derived calls from the 5' RACE reads in MiXCR, one entry per CDR3 protein. The sample comprises 150,000 to 200,000 distinct CDR3 sequences, 5.5% to 7.5% of which are singletons, and just under 3% rests with the top ten. This specimen was CD4+ T cells sorted from PBMCs, taken on the day of the first yellow fever vaccination. These receptors originate from a man younger than 35 who received the YFV17D yellow fever vaccine. Both conserved end residues are part of each CDR3. A D gene is named only where the DNA matches it firmly. For some rows the clone size is stated as once, few or many, or as a class when expanded; others skip it.

cdr3_aa	cdr3_nt	v_call	d_call	j_call	clone_size
CASSYWTPWNSPLHF	TGTGCCAGCAGTTATTGGACACCATGGAATTCACCCCTCCACTTT	TRBV6-5	.	TRBJ1-6	.
CSVTHRVKTGELFF	TGCAGCGTTACCCACAGGGTGAAGACCGGGGAGCTGTTTTTT	TRBV29-1	.	TRBJ2-2	few
CASSLSTWGTASSGNTIYF	TGTGCCAGCAGCTTATCCACGTGGGGGACAGCGAGCTCTGGAAACACCATATATTTT	TRBV11-2	TRBD1	TRBJ1-3	.
CASRQGQGLKAFF	TGTGCCAGCAGACAAGGACAGGGGTTGAAAGCTTTCTTT	TRBV6-2/TRBV6-3	TRBD1	TRBJ1-1	many
CASSSQYNSPLHF	TGTGCCAGCAGTTCTCAATATAATTCACCCCTCCACTTT	TRBV27	.	TRBJ1-6	many
CASSPLAATNEKLFF	TGCGCCAGCAGCCCATTGGCAGCAACTAATGAAAAACTGTTTTTT	TRBV4-3	.	TRBJ1-4	few
CASSPYLGNQPQHF	TGCGCCAGCAGCCCCTACTTGGGCAATCAGCCCCAGCATTTT	TRBV5-1	.	TRBJ1-5	.
CASGQGANSPLHF	TGCGCCAGCGGACAGGGGGCCAATTCACCCCTCCACTTT	TRBV5-1	TRBD1	TRBJ1-6	few
CASSIDLSTDTQYF	TGTGCCAGTAGTATAGATCTTAGCACAGATACGCAGTATTTT	TRBV19	.	TRBJ2-3	many
CASSYRSDRVLTGELFF	TGTGCCAGCAGTTACCGGTCCGACAGGGTTCTCACCGGGGAGCTGTTTTTT	TRBV6-2/TRBV6-3	TRBD1	TRBJ2-2	.
CATSRDLGLAKRNEQFF	TGTGCCACCAGCAGGGATCTGGGGCTAGCGAAGAGGAATGAGCAGTTCTTC	TRBV15	.	TRBJ2-1	many
CASSQDNQGVVGGANVLTF	TGCGCCAGCAGCCAGGATAATCAGGGGGTGGTTGGTGGGGCCAACGTCCTGACTTTC	TRBV4-3	TRBD1	TRBJ2-6	few
CASSEIGARNEQFF	TGTGCCAGCAGTGAAATCGGGGCCCGCAATGAGCAGTTCTTC	TRBV6-1	.	TRBJ2-1	many
CSASPPLAGGQGDTQYF	TGCAGTGCCTCCCCCCCGCTAGCGGGGGGCCAGGGAGATACGCAGTATTTT	TRBV20-1	TRBD2	TRBJ2-3	.
CASSQDRETHGFFTGELFF	TGCGCCAGCAGCCAAGATAGAGAAACCCACGGATTCTTCACCGGGGAGCTGTTTTTT	TRBV4-1	.	TRBJ2-2	.
CASSALGRGLLSAFF	TGTGCCAGCAGTGCCCTAGGAAGGGGGCTATTGAGTGCTTTCTTT	TRBV12-3/TRBV12-4	TRBD1	TRBJ1-1	.
CSAPDRDSLSYGYTF	TGCAGTGCCCCGGACAGGGACAGCCTTTCATATGGCTACACCTTC	TRBV20-1	TRBD1	TRBJ1-2	many
CSVGQGPSMNTEAFF	TGCAGCGTGGGACAGGGGCCTAGCATGAACACTGAAGCTTTCTTT	TRBV29-1	TRBD1	TRBJ1-1	few
CASTPGVGNQETQYF	TGTGCCAGCACACCAGGGGTAGGGAACCAAGAGACCCAGTACTTC	TRBV2	.	TRBJ2-5	.
CASSAGQGFTSTDTQYF	TGTGCCAGCAGCGCGGGACAGGGTTTCACTAGCACAGATACGCAGTATTTT	TRBV9	TRBD1	TRBJ2-3	few
CASSLSAGELQFF	TGTGCCAGCAGCTTATCAGCGGGGGAACTGCAGTTCTTC	TRBV7-3	TRBD2	TRBJ2-1	many
CASSLASFSGNTIYF	TGCGCCAGCAGCCTGGCGAGCTTCTCTGGAAACACCATATATTTT	TRBV5-1	.	TRBJ1-3	.
CSARPPAQGAFF	TGCAGTGCTAGACCCCCGGCGCAGGGGGCTTTCTTT	TRBV20-1	.	TRBJ1-1	few
CASSQWETQYF	TGTGCCAGCAGTCAGTGGGAGACCCAGTACTTC	TRBV6-2/TRBV6-3	.	TRBJ2-5	.
CASSPGSLNEQFF	TGTGCCAGCAGCCCCGGGTCCCTCAATGAGCAGTTCTTC	TRBV7-3	.	TRBJ2-1	few
CASSTPGGRTDTQYF	TGTGCCAGTAGTACTCCGGGGGGACGCACAGATACGCAGTATTTT	TRBV19	TRBD2	TRBJ2-3	.
CSARDPGNTIYF	TGCAGTGCTAGGGACCCTGGAAACACCATATATTTT	TRBV20-1	.	TRBJ1-3	many
CASSFTAFREETQYF	TGTGCCAGCAGCTTTACCGCCTTCCGGGAAGAGACCCAGTACTTC	TRBV13	.	TRBJ2-5	few
CASSEGFGYEQYF	TGTGCCAGCAGCGAGGGGTTTGGCTACGAGCAGTACTTC	TRBV11-2	.	TRBJ2-7	many
CASSYDLIDSPLHF	TGTGCCAGCAGTTACGATCTTATTGATTCACCCCTCCACTTT	TRBV6-5	.	TRBJ1-6	.
CASSASGTPNTGELFF	TGTGCCAGCAGTGCATCCGGGACACCGAACACCGGGGAGCTGTTTTTT	TRBV9	.	TRBJ2-2	many
CASSVATGSDTQYF	TGTGCCAGCAGCGTAGCGACGGGTTCGGATACGCAGTATTTT	TRBV9	.	TRBJ2-3	many
CASSLARGGGHNEQFF	TGTGCCAGCAGCTTAGCGAGGGGCGGGGGGCACAATGAGCAGTTCTTC	TRBV7-2	TRBD2	TRBJ2-1	many
CASSRDGGHNEQFF	TGTGCCAGCAGTCGGGACGGGGGACACAATGAGCAGTTCTTC	TRBV2	.	TRBJ2-1	many
CASSSGQATDTQYF	TGTGCCAGCAGCTCCGGACAGGCTACAGATACGCAGTATTTT	TRBV7-7	TRBD1	TRBJ2-3	many
CASSLAALRTGELFF	TGTGCCAGCAGCTTAGCGGCCCTTAGGACCGGGGAGCTGTTTTTT	TRBV7-2	.	TRBJ2-2	many
CASSPKGTGGSYGYTF	TGTGCCAGCAGCCCCAAGGGGACAGGGGGATCCTATGGCTACACCTTC	TRBV11-2	TRBD1	TRBJ1-2	many
CASRQGPTYEQYF	TGCGCCAGCAGACAGGGTCCCACCTACGAGCAGTACTTC	TRBV10-1	.	TRBJ2-7	many
CASSSFHRGGQEQYF	TGTGCCAGCAGCTCCTTCCACAGGGGTGGCCAGGAGCAGTACTTC	TRBV7-2	TRBD1	TRBJ2-7	.
CSARKRYEQYF	TGCAGTGCCCGAAAGAGGTACGAGCAGTACTTC	TRBV20-1	.	TRBJ2-7	many
CASSPPALETQYF	TGTGCCAGCAGCCCCCCGGCTCTAGAGACCCAGTACTTC	TRBV7-9	.	TRBJ2-5	many
CASSPQAVGTGELFF	TGCGCCAGCAGCCCCCAAGCCGTGGGCACCGGGGAGCTGTTTTTT	TRBV5-1	.	TRBJ2-2	.
CASRQRNTGELFF	TGTGCCAGCAGACAAAGGAACACCGGGGAGCTGTTTTTT	TRBV2	.	TRBJ2-2	many
CASSQILSSGASIETQYF	TGTGCCAGCAGCCAGATACTTTCTAGCGGGGCCTCGATAGAGACCCAGTACTTC	TRBV4-2	TRBD2	TRBJ2-5	many
CASSKVCYNEQFF	TGCGCCAGCAGTAAAGTCTGCTACAATGAGCAGTTCTTC	TRBV23-1	.	TRBJ2-1	many
CASRRRGGVKGYTF	TGTGCCAGCAGACGTAGGGGGGGGGTAAAGGGCTACACCTTC	TRBV6-5	.	TRBJ1-2	.
CASSLDPNSNYGYTF	TGCGCCAGCAGCTTGGACCCTAATTCGAACTATGGCTACACCTTC	TRBV5-1	.	TRBJ1-2	few
CASSLGGREYF	TGTGCCAGCAGCTTGGGCGGGCGAGAGTACTTC	TRBV5-4	.	TRBJ2-7	few
CASSTRDRGHEQYF	TGTGCCAGTAGTACTCGGGACAGGGGACACGAGCAGTACTTC	TRBV19	TRBD1	TRBJ2-7	few
CASSPQGNTIYF	TGTGCCAGCAGCCCACAGGGAAACACCATATATTTT	TRBV14	.	TRBJ1-3	few
CSARASGVYEQYF	TGCAGTGCTAGAGCCAGCGGGGTATACGAGCAGTACTTC	TRBV20-1	TRBD2	TRBJ2-7	many
CASSQGTANYGYTF	TGTGCCAGCAGTCAGGGGACGGCTAACTATGGCTACACCTTC	TRBV7-2	.	TRBJ1-2	few
CRGQGHTDTQYF	TGCAGGGGACAGGGTCACACAGATACGCAGTATTTT	TRBV20-1	TRBD1	TRBJ2-3	many
CASRPLEGVRTFF	TGTGCCAGCAGACCGCTGGAGGGGGTTCGAACTTTCTTT	TRBV7-2	.	TRBJ1-1	.
CASSQVTVGREQFF	TGCGCCAGCAGCCAAGTAACGGTAGGGCGTGAGCAGTTCTTC	TRBV4-3	.	TRBJ2-1	many